This T cell receptor beta chain derives from a study of response to subunit inactivated influenza vaccine. Points from the study as a whole: The authors suggested that few new T cells are recruited per seasonal influenza vaccination.

Each CDR3 protein is one row after TCRdb ran MiXCR on the RT-PCR reads. The sample includes more than 700,000 distinct CDR3 sequences, 21% of them seen just once. Between the trimmed V and J ends, which lost 3 bases and 4 bases, there was a span of 12 bases. CDR3 length: 14 residues. Notes on this clonotype: Antigen: not known.

The sequence came from a man in his forties or fifties who received an inactivated influenza vaccine. The V gene is TRBV12-3 or TRBV12-4, the J gene TRBJ2-5; D tentatively reads TRBD1 or TRBD2 (5 bases each). Material: PBMCs from blood, obtained around 5 days after vaccination. CDR3 protein: CASSFLGPRETQYF. CDR3 nucleotide sequence: TGTGCCAGCAGTTTCTTGGGACCTAGAGAGACCCAGTACTTC.